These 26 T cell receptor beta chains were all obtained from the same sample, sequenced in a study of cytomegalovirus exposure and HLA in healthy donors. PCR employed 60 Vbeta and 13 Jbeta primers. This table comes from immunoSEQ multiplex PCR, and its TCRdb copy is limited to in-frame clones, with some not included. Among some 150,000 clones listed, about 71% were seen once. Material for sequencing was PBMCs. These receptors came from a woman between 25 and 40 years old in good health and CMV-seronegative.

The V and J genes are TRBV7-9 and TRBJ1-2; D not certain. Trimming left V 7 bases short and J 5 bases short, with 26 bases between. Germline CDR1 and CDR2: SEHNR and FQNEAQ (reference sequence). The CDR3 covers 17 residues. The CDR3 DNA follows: TGTGCCAGCACTCTAGCGGAGGACTACGGATCGCCTTATGGCTACACCTTC. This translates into CASTLAEDYGSPYGYTF.

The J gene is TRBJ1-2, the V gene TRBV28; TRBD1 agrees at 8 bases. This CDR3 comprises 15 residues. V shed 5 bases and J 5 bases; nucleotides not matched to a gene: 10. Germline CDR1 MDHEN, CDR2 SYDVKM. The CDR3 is CASSTEDRVHYGYTF. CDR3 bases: TGTGCCAGCAGTACCGAGGACAGGGTGCATTATGGCTACACCTTC.

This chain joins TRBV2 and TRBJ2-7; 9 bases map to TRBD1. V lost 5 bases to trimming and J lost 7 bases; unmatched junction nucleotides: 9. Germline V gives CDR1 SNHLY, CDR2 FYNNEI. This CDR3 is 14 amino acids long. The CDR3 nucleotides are TGTGCCAGCAGTCGGGACAGGGAAATCTGGGAGCAGTACTTC. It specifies CASSRDREIWEQYF.

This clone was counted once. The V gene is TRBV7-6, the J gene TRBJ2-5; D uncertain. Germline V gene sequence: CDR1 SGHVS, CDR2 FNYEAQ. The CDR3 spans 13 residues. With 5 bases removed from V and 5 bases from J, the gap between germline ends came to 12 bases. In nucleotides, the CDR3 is TGTGCCAGCAGCGCGTCGTATTGGGAGACCCAGTACTTC. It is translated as CASSASYWETQYF.

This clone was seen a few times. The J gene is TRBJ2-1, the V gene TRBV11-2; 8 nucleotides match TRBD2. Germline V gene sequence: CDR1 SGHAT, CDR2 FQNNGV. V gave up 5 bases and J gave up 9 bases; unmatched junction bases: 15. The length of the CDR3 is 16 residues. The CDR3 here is CASSPPGLVDYREQFF. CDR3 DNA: TGTGCCAGCAGCCCACCGGGACTAGTGGATTACCGTGAGCAGTTCTTC.

The DNA of the CDR3 is TGTGCCAGCAGTTGGGAGGGGAACACTGAAGCTTTCTTT. Protein product: CASSWEGNTEAFF. V gene TRBV6-1 combines with J gene TRBJ1-1, with no clear D. The germline gives CDR1 MNHNS, CDR2 SASEGT. The CDR3 length is 13 residues. The V and J ends lost 5 bases and 1 base respectively, with 8 bases between them.

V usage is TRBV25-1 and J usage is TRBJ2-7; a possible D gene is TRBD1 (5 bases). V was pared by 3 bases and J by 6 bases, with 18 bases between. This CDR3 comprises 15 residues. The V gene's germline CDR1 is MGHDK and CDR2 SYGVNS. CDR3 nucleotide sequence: TGTGCCAGCAGTGATTCAGGGCCGTCTGTAGGCGAGCAGTACTTC. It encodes CASSDSGPSVGEQYF.

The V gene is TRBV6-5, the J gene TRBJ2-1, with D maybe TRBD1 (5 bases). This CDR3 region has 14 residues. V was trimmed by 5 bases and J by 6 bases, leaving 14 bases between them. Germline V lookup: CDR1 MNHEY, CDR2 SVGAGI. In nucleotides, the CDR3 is TGTGCCAGCAGTCCCTGGCAGGGCCGCAATGAGCAGTTCTTC. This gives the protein CASSPWQGRNEQFF.

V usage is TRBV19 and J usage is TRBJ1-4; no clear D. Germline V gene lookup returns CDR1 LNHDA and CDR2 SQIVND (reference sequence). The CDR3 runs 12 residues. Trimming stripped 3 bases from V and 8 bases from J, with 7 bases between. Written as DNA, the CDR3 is TGTGCCAGTAGTATTCGTACAGAAAAACTGTTTTTT. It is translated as CASSIRTEKLFF.

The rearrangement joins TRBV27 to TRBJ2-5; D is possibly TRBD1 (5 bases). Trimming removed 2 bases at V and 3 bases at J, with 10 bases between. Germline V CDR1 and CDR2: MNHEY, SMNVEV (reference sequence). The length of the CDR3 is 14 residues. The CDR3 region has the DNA TGTGCCAGCAGTTTACTTGGCAGGGAAGAGACCCAGTACTTC. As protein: CASSLLGREETQYF.

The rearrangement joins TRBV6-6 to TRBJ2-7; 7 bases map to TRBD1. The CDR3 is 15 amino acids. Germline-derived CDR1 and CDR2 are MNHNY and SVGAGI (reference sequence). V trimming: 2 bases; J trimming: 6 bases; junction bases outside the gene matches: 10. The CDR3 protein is CASSYEDRRSGEQYF. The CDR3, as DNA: TGTGCCAGCAGTTACGAGGACAGGAGGAGTGGCGAGCAGTACTTC.

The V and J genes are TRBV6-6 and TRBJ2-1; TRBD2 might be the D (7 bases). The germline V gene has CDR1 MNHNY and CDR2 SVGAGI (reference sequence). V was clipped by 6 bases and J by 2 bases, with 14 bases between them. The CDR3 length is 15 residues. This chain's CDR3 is CASSPGGGPYNEQFF. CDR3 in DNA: TGTGCCAGCAGCCCTGGGGGGGGGCCCTACAATGAGCAGTTCTTC.

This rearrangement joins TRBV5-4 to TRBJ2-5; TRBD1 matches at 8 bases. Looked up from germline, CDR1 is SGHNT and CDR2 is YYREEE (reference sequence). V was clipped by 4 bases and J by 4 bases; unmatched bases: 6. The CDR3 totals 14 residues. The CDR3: CASSRTGRRETQYF. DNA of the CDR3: TGTGCCAGCAGCAGGACAGGGAGGAGAGAGACCCAGTACTTC.

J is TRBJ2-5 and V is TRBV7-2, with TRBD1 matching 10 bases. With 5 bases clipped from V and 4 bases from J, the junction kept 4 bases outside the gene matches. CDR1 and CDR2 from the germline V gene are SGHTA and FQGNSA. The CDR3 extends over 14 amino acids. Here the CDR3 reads CASSPWTGGETQYF. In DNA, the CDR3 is TGTGCCAGCAGCCCCTGGACAGGGGGAGAGACCCAGTACTTC.

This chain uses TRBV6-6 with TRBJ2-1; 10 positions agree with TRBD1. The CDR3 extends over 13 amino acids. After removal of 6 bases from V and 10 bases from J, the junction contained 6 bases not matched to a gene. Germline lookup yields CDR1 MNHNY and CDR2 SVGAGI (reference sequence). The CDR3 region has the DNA TGTGCCAGCAGATTCCGGGACAGGGGCGAGCAGTTCTTC. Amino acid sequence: CASRFRDRGEQFF.

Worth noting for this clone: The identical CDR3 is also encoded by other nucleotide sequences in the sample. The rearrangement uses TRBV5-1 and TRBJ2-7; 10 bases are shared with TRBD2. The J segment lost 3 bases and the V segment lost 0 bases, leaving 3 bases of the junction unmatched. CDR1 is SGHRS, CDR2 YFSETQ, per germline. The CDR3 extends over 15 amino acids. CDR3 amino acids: CASSLASGSYYEQYF. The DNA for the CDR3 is TGCGCCAGCAGCTTGGCTAGCGGGAGTTACTACGAGCAGTACTTC.

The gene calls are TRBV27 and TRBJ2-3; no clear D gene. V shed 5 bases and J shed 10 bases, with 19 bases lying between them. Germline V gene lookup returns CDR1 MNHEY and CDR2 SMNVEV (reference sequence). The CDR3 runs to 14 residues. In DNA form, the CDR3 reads TGTGCCAGCAGTGTACTGACCGGATGGAGTCCGCAGTATTTT. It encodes CASSVLTGWSPQYF.

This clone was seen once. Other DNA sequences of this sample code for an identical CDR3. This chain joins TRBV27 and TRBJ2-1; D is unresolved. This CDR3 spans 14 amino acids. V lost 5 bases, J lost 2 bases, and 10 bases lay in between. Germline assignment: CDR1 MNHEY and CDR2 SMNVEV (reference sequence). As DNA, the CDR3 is TGTGCCAGCAGTCTCAGGTTGCCCTACAATGAGCAGTTCTTC. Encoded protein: CASSLRLPYNEQFF.

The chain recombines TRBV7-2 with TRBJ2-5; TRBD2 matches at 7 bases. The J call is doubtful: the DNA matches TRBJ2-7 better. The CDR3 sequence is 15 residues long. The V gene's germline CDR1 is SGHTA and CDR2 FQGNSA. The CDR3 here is CASSLGLAGFYEQYF. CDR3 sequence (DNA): TGTGCCAGCAGCTTAGGACTAGCAGGCTTTTACGAGCAGTACTTC.

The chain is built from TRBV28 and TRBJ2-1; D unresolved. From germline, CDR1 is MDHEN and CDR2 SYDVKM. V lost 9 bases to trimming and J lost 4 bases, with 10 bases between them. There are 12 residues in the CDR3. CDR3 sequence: CARLRIYNEQFF. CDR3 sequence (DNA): TGTGCCAGGCTCAGGATATACAATGAGCAGTTCTTC.

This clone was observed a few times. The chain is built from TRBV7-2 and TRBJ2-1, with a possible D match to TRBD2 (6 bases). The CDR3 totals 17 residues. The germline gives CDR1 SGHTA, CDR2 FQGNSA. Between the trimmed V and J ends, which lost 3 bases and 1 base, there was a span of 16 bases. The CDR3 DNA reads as TGTGCCAGCAGCTTCAGTGTTGGGACTGCTTCCTACAATGAGCAGTTCTTC. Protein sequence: CASSFSVGTASYNEQFF.

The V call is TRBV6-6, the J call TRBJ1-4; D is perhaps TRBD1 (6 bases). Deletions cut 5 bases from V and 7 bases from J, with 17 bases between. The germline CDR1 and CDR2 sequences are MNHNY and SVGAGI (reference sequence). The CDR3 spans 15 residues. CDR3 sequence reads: CASSPGRQGFEKLFF. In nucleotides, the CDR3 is TGTGCCAGCAGTCCCGGGCGGCAGGGGTTTGAAAAACTGTTTTTT.

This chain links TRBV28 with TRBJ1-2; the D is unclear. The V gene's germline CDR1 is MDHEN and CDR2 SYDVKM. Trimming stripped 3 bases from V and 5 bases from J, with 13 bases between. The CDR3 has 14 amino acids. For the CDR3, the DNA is TGTGCCAGCAGTTTCGTGCCCGCACAGTATGGCTACACCTTC. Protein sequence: CASSFVPAQYGYTF.

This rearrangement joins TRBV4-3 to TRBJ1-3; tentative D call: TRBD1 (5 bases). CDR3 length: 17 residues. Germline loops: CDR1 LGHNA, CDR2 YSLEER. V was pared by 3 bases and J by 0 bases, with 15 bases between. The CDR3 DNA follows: TGCGCCAGCAGCCAGGGACTGGATAGCCTCTCTGGAAACACCATATATTTT. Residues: CASSQGLDSLSGNTIYF.

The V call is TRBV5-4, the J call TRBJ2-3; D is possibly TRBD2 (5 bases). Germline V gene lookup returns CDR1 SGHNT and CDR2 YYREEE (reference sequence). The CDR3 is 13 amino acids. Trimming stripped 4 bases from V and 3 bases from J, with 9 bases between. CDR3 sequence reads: CASSPRDTDTQYF. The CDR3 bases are TGTGCCAGCAGCCCCCGGGATACAGATACGCAGTATTTT.

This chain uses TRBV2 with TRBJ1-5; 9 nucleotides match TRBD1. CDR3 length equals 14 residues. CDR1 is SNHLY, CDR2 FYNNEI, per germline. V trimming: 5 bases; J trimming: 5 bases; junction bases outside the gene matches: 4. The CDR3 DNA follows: TGTGCCAGCAGTTACGGACAGGGGCATCAGCCCCAGCATTTT. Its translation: CASSYGQGHQPQHF. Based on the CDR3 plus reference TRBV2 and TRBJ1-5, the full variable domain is EPEVTQTPSHQVTQMGQEVILRCVPISNHLYFYWYRQILGQKVEFLVSFYNNEISEKSEIFDDQFSVERPDGSNFTLKIRSTKLEDSAMYFCASSYGQGHQPQHFGDGTRLSIL.